These 20 T cell receptor beta chains came from one sample sequenced in a study of T cell responses to AZD1222 COVID-19 vaccine. Sequencing was performed with immunoSEQ multiplex PCR; in TCRdb, only in-frame clones are kept and a portion is missing. The sample carries approximately 100,000 clones, roughly 86% recorded once. Sample: peripheral blood, taken 28 days after the second dose of the MenACWY control vaccine. These receptors were obtained from an adult who received the MenACWY meningococcal vaccine as a control.

V gene TRBV18 combines with J gene TRBJ2-2; a possible D gene is TRBD1 (6 bases). The ends were cut back, 0 bases at V and 4 bases at J, with 12 bases in the middle. The CDR3 is 16 amino acids. CDR1 is KGHSH, CDR2 LQKENI, per germline. The CDR3 protein is CASSPPSRGFTGELFF. DNA for the CDR3: TGTGCCAGCTCACCACCGTCCAGGGGATTCACCGGGGAGCTGTTTTTT. The full variable domain, its missing parts supplied by reference TRBV18 and TRBJ2-2, is NAGVMQNPRHLVRRRGQEARLRCSPMKGHSHVYWYRQLPEEGLKFMVYLQKENIIDESGMPKERFSAEFPKEGPSILRIQQVVRGDSAAYFCASSPPSRGFTGELFFGEGSRLTVL.

V is TRBV7-2 and J is TRBJ1-1, with 7 bases matching TRBD1. Germline trimming cut 7 bases from V and 8 bases from J; bases unmatched to any gene: 10. Germline V lookup: CDR1 SGHTA, CDR2 FQGNSA. This CDR3 is 13 amino acids long. The chain's CDR3 is CASTSSGGTEAFF. For the CDR3, the DNA is TGTGCCAGCACCTCATCAGGGGGGACAGAAGCTTTCTTT. The whole variable domain, filled in from reference TRBV7-2 and TRBJ1-1, reads GAGVSQSPSNKVTEKGKDVELRCDPISGHTALYWYRQSLGQGLEFLIYFQGNSAPDKSGLPSDRFSAERTGGSVSTLTIQRTQQEDSAVYLCASTSSGGTEAFFGQGTRLTVV.

The rearrangement uses TRBV5-1 and TRBJ1-5; 8 nucleotides align to TRBD1. In germline, CDR1 is SGHRS, CDR2 YFSETQ. Germline trimming cut 1 base from V and 6 bases from J; bases unmatched to any gene: 6. The CDR3 is made up of 15 amino acids. This chain's CDR3 is CASSLMAGGGQPQHF. The CDR3 coding sequence is TGCGCCAGCAGCTTGATGGCAGGGGGCGGTCAGCCCCAGCATTTT.

The genes are TRBV18 and TRBJ2-2; 7 bases fit TRBD1. Per germline, CDR1 KGHSH and CDR2 LQKENI. J lost 0 bases, V lost 4 bases, and 2 bases had no gene match. The CDR3 is 15 amino acids. CDR3 loop: CASSRQGANTGELFF. For the CDR3, the DNA is TGTGCCAGCTCACGACAGGGCGCGAACACCGGGGAGCTGTTTTTT.

The chain is built from TRBV6-1 and TRBJ1-5, with D possibly being TRBD1 (5 bases). This CDR3 is built from 16 residues. The V end was cut by 4 bases, the J end by 4 bases, with 17 bases between. From germline, CDR1 is MNHNS and CDR2 SASEGT. For the CDR3, the DNA is TGTGCCAGCAGTGCCGTGGGGGGAGGGAGGAATCAGCCCCAGCATTTT. Translation gives CASSAVGGGRNQPQHF.

The rearrangement joins TRBV6-2 or TRBV6-3 to TRBJ2-2, with D perhaps TRBD2 (6 bases). V was shortened by 4 bases and J by 8 bases, with 14 bases between the two germline ends. The CDR3 covers 14 residues. CDR1 is MNHEY, CDR2 SVGEGT, per germline. The CDR3: CASSLPGRSGELFF. The DNA for the CDR3 is TGTGCCAGCAGTTTGCCAGGGAGGTCGGGGGAGCTGTTTTTT.

This chain links TRBV7-2 with TRBJ1-5; maybe TRBD1 (5 bases). The CDR3 has 15 amino acids. Germline CDR1 and CDR2: SGHTA and FQGNSA. V was trimmed by 1 base and J by 6 bases, leaving 13 bases between them. CDR3 sequence (DNA): TGTGCCAGCAGCTTAGAAGGGGTGTCGAGTCAGCCCCAGCATTTT. Translated, it gives CASSLEGVSSQPQHF.

The genes are TRBV7-2 and TRBJ1-3, with D possibly being TRBD1 (6 bases). The CDR3 consists of 15 residues. The V and J ends lost 4 bases and 4 bases respectively, with 14 bases between them. The germline gives CDR1 SGHTA, CDR2 FQGNSA. The CDR3 sequence is CASSSQGTEGNTIYF. The CDR3 region has the DNA TGTGCCAGCAGCTCTCAGGGGACGGAAGGAAACACCATATATTTT.

This chain links TRBV7-8 with TRBJ1-5; weak D call: TRBD1 (5 bases). The germline V and J ends were trimmed by 4 bases and 0 bases, with 28 bases remaining between them. The CDR3 is made up of 21 amino acids. Germline values: CDR1 SGHVS, CDR2 FQNEAQ. The CDR3 is CASSSRSGAGRHSSSNQPQHF. The DNA of the CDR3 is TGTGCCAGCAGCTCAAGGTCTGGTGCAGGGAGGCACTCCAGTAGCAATCAGCCCCAGCATTTT.

The chain has TRBV18 and TRBJ2-7, with 7 bases matching TRBD1. CDR3 length: 15 residues. CDR1 KGHSH and CDR2 LQKENI come from the germline V gene. Unmatched junction bases numbered 7, after V lost 2 bases and J lost 3 bases. The CDR3 sequence is CASSPGTDPIYEQYF. The CDR3 DNA is TGTGCCAGCTCACCAGGGACAGATCCGATCTACGAGCAGTACTTC.

The V gene is TRBV27, the J gene TRBJ1-2, with a possible D match to TRBD1 (5 bases). This CDR3 comprises 14 residues. V was clipped by 4 bases and J by 8 bases, with 17 bases between them. Germline-derived CDR1 and CDR2 are MNHEY and SMNVEV (reference sequence). CDR3 DNA: TGTGCCAGCAGTTGGGGGATCCGGGACTCCGGCTACACCTTC. Protein sequence: CASSWGIRDSGYTF.

V gene TRBV2 combines with J gene TRBJ1-4, with TRBD1 matching 8 bases. The junction had 2 bases not matched to a gene; V was cut back by 2 bases and J by 3 bases. The germline CDR1 and CDR2 sequences are SNHLY and FYNNEI. This CDR3 has 15 residues. Here the CDR3 reads CASSEWTGPNEKLFF. DNA for the CDR3: TGTGCCAGCAGTGAATGGACAGGGCCTAATGAAAAACTGTTTTTT.

The chain joins TRBV7-3 to TRBJ1-1; D is unresolved. Germline V gives CDR1 SGHTA, CDR2 FQGTGA. The CDR3 runs 14 residues. Trimming left V 1 base short and J 1 base short, with 7 bases between. The CDR3 coding sequence is TGTGCCAGCAGCTTAAATTCCGGGAACACTGAAGCTTTCTTT. It encodes CASSLNSGNTEAFF.

This chain uses TRBV4-2 with TRBJ1-5; 9 positions match TRBD1. The J segment lost 5 bases and the V segment lost 10 bases, leaving 12 bases of the junction unmatched. In germline, CDR1 is LGHNA, CDR2 YNFKEQ. There are 15 residues in the CDR3. In DNA form, the CDR3 reads TGTGCCACCGAGACAACGGACAGGGGCGATCAGCCCCAGCATTTT. This encodes CATETTDRGDQPQHF.

This clone appeared a few times. The J gene is TRBJ1-5, the V gene TRBV7-8, with 12 bases identical to TRBD1. This CDR3 spans 17 amino acids. Germline V gene sequence: CDR1 SGHVS, CDR2 FQNEAQ. The V and J ends lost 3 bases and 2 bases, in that order; junction bases with no gene match: 5. CDR3 in amino acids: CASSFRDRGLGNQPQHF. The CDR3 DNA is TGTGCCAGCAGCTTTCGGGACAGGGGGCTTGGCAATCAGCCCCAGCATTTT.

This sequence joins TRBV28 and TRBJ1-6, with D unresolved. Germline loops: CDR1 MDHEN, CDR2 SYDVKM. The CDR3 consists of 15 residues. Trimming took 1 base from V and 5 from J, leaving 9 bases between them. The DNA of the CDR3 is TGTGCCAGCAGTTTATTTGGGCACGATAATTCACCCCTCCACTTT. Its protein product is CASSLFGHDNSPLHF.

The gene calls are TRBV6-5 and TRBJ1-1, with D uncertain. Trimming removed 0 bases from V and 7 bases from J, with 9 bases in between. The CDR3 covers 13 residues. Germline-derived CDR1 and CDR2 are MNHEY and SVGAGI. The DNA for the CDR3 is TGTGCCAGCAGTTACTCGACTGGGAATGAAGCTTTCTTT. This encodes CASSYSTGNEAFF.

V gene TRBV28 combines with J gene TRBJ2-7; 11 positions match TRBD2. This CDR3 is built from 15 residues. CDR1 MDHEN and CDR2 SYDVKM come from the germline V gene. V trimming: 3 bases; J trimming: 3 bases; junction bases outside the gene matches: 4. The CDR3, as DNA: TGTGCCAGCAGTTTCTTCGGGACTAGCGGCTACGAGCAGTACTTC. As protein: CASSFFGTSGYEQYF.

The chain links TRBV9 to TRBJ2-1, with 10 bases fitting TRBD2. There are 16 residues in the CDR3. The germline V gene encodes CDR1 SGDLS and CDR2 YYNGEE. J gave up 9 bases and V 0 bases, and 9 bases lay outside the gene matches. Written as DNA, the CDR3 is TGTGCCAGCAGCGTAGCGCCCAGCGGGGGGGGCGGTGAGCAGTTCTTC. As protein: CASSVAPSGGGGEQFF.

In regard to this clone: This sample includes further DNA sequences coding for the same CDR3. The chain carries TRBV28 and TRBJ1-2; D is unresolved. The CDR3 runs 12 residues. Germline V gene data show CDR1 as MDHEN and CDR2 as SYDVKM. The V end lost 4 bases, the J end lost 3 bases, and 6 bases lay between the germline ends. CDR3 sequence (DNA): TGTGCCAGCAGTTCCGGTGACTATGGCTACACCTTC. Protein sequence: CASSSGDYGYTF.